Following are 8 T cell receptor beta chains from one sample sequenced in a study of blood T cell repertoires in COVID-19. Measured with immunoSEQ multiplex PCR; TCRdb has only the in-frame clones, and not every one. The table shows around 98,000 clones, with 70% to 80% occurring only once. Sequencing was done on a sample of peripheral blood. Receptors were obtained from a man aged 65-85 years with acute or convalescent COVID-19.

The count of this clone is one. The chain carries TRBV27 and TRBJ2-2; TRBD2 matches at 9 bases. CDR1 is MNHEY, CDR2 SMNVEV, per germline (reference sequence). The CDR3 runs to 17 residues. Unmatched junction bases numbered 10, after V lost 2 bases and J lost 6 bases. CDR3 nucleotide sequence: TGTGCCAGCAGTTTAGGTTTGGTAGCGGGAGAGGCCGGGGAGCTGTTTTTT. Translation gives CASSLGLVAGEAGELFF.

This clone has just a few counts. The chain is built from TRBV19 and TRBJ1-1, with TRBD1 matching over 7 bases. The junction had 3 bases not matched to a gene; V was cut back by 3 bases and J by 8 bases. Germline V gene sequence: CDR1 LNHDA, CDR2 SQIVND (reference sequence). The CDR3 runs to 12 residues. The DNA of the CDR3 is TGTGCCAGTAGTATGAAGGACAGGGAAGCTTTCTTT. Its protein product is CASSMKDREAFF.

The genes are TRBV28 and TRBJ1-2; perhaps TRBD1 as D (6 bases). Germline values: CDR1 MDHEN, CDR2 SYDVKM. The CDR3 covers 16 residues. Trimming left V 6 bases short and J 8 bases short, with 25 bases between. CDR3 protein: CASSSVAPRDNDGYTF. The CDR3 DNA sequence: TGTGCCAGCAGCAGCGTGGCCCCCCGGGACAACGACGGCTACACCTTC.

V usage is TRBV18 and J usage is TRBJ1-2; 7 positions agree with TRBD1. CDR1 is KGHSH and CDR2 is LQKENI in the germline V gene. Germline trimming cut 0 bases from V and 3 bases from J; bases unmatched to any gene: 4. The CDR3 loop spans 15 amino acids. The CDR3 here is CASSPPSGGDYGYTF. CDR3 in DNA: TGTGCCAGCTCACCACCCTCAGGGGGAGACTATGGCTACACCTTC.

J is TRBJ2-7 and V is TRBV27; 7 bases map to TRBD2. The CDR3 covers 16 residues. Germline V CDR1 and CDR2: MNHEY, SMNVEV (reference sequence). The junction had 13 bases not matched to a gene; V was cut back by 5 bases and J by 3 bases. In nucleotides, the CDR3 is TGTGCCAGCAGTCCCTGGACTGGGGCGGGGGTCTACGAGCAGTACTTC. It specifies CASSPWTGAGVYEQYF.

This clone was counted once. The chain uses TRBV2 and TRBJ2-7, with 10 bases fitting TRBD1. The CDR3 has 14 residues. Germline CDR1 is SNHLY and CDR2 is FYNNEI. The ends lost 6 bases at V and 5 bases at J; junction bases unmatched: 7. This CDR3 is CASRPTGGKNEQYF. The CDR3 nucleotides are TGTGCCAGCAGGCCGACAGGGGGCAAAAACGAGCAGTACTTC.

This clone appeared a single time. This CDR3 reads CASSRPTENIQYF. In DNA, the CDR3 is TGTGCCAGCAGCCGACCGACAGAAAACATTCAGTACTTC. The rearrangement joins TRBV7-2 to TRBJ2-4, with a possible D match to TRBD1 (5 bases). V lost 5 bases to trimming and J lost 5 bases, with 10 bases between them. This CDR3 is built from 13 residues. Germline CDR1 reads SGHTA; CDR2 reads FQGNSA.

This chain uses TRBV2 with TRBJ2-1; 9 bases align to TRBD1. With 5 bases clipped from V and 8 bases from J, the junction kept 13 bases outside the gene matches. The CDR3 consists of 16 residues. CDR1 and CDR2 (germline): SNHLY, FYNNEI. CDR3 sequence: CASSRQGVKSGDEQFF. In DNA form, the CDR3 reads TGTGCCAGCAGTCGACAGGGGGTTAAGTCCGGAGATGAGCAGTTCTTC.